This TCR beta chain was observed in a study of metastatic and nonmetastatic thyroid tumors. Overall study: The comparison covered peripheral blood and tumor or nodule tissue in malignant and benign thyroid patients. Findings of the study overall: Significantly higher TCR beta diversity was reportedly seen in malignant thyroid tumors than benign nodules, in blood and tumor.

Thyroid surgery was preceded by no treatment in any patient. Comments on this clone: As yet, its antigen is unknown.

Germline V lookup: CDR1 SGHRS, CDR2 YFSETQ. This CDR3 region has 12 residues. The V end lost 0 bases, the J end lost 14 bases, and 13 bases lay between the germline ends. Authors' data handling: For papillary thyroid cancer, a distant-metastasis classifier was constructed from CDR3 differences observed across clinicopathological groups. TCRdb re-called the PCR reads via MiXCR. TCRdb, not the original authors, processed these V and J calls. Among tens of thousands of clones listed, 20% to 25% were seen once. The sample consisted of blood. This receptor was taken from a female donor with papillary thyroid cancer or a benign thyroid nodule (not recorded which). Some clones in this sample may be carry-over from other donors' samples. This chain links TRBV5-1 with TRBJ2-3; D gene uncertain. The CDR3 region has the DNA TGCGCCAGCAGCTTGGCCAGGTCCTCCCCGTATTTT. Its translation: CASSLARSSPYF.